This TCR beta chain was sequenced for a study of PD-L1 blockade in urothelial cancer. Across the study: Males with bladder-origin urothelial cancer made up about 85% of the 29 patients.

Study outcomes and limitations: Expansion of tumor-associated blood clones at 3 weeks was greater in durable-benefit patients.

The CDR3 is 14 residues long. Trimming removed 2 bases from V and 5 bases from J, with 11 bases in between. CDR1 is MNHEY, CDR2 SVGAGI, per germline. Sequencing used immunoSEQ multiplex PCR; TCRdb keeps in-frame clones, though not all of them. This table holds around 46,000 clones, more than 75% found once. Concerning this clone: Antigen specificity is unknown.

Time point of the sample: peripheral blood 6 weeks after treatment start. The patients had locally advanced or metastatic urothelial carcinoma. Samples were collected from each patient before treatment and during treatment. Each patient gave between 1 and 8 of them in total. This TCR was sampled from a man in his sixties with urothelial cancer. The sequences come from PBMCs, collected around atezolizumab (anti-PD-L1) treatment. V and J are TRBV6-5 and TRBJ2-3, with D perhaps TRBD2 (5 bases). CDR3 coding DNA: TGTGCCAGCAGTTACGGCCGGAGGAGAGATACGCAGTATTTT. It is translated as CASSYGRRRDTQYF.